The 9 T cell receptor beta chains below were found in one sample sequenced in a study of T cell changes during pregnancy in multiple sclerosis. Produced via immunoSEQ multiplex PCR; TCRdb's table is partial and in-frame only. The data show about 14,000 clones, 85% to 95% seen once. The input for sequencing was peripheral blood, taken in the second trimester of pregnancy. Receptors were obtained from a female donor in good health, enrolled as a control in a pregnancy study.

The rearrangement links TRBV10-1 to TRBJ2-3, with D possibly being TRBD2 (5 bases). V lost 7 bases and J 4 bases, leaving 21 bases between the germline ends. This CDR3 has 16 residues. Germline lookup yields CDR1 WNHNN and CDR2 SYGVQD (reference sequence). The CDR3 DNA reads TGCGCCAGCACCCCCTCAACCGGACTCATGGCAGATACGCAGTATTTT. As protein: CASTPSTGLMADTQYF.

This chain connects TRBV19 to TRBJ1-1, with a tentative D call TRBD1 (5 bases). V was cut by 4 bases and J by 1 base, with 10 bases left in between. Germline CDR1 is LNHDA and CDR2 is SQIVND (reference sequence). CDR3 length equals 14 residues. CDR3 protein: CASSTGRGNTEAFF. In nucleotides, the CDR3 is TGTGCCAGTAGTACGGGGAGGGGGAACACTGAAGCTTTCTTT.

The chain is built from TRBV4-2 and TRBJ2-1, with D perhaps matching TRBD1 (5 bases). The CDR3 is 13 amino acids. Germline-derived CDR1 and CDR2 are LGHNA and YNFKEQ. Trimming pared 0 bases from V and 12 bases from J, leaving 12 bases between. CDR3 sequence (DNA): TGTGCCAGCAGCCAAGATCCAGGGTTCTTGCAGTTCTTC. Translated, it gives CASSQDPGFLQFF.

The V gene is TRBV28, the J gene TRBJ2-1, with 7 positions matching TRBD1. The trim removed 6 bases at V and 2 bases at J, leaving 4 bases unmatched. The CDR3 contains 14 residues. CDR1 and CDR2 from the germline V gene are MDHEN and SYDVKM. The CDR3 reads CASSLDRAYNEQFF. The CDR3 coding sequence is TGTGCCAGCAGCCTTGACAGGGCCTACAATGAGCAGTTCTTC.

The CDR3 sequence: CSVQGLKTYGYTF. CDR3 DNA: TGCAGCGTACAGGGCTTGAAAACGTATGGCTACACCTTC. The chain joins TRBV29-1 to TRBJ1-2; TRBD1 might be the D (6 bases). Germline V gives CDR1 SQVTM, CDR2 ANQGSEA. V lost 6 bases and J 5 bases, leaving 16 bases between the germline ends. The CDR3 spans 13 residues.

V and J are TRBV6-5 and TRBJ2-5, with D tentatively TRBD1 (6 bases). Germline-derived CDR1 and CDR2 are MNHEY and SVGAGI. This CDR3 contains 13 residues. The V and J ends lost 7 bases and 2 bases respectively, with 11 bases between them. CDR3 DNA: TGTGCCAGCAACGGACAGCAACAAGAGACCCAGTACTTC. It is translated as CASNGQQQETQYF.

The rearrangement joins TRBV11-3 to TRBJ2-5, with D perhaps matching TRBD2 (6 bases). The CDR3 consists of 13 residues. Per germline, CDR1 SGHNT and CDR2 YENEEA. V lost 5 bases and J lost 5, with 12 bases in between. The CDR3 region is CASSAGGRETQYF. The CDR3, as DNA: TGTGCCAGCAGCGCCGGAGGGCGGGAGACCCAGTACTTC.

This chain connects TRBV9 to TRBJ1-1; 7 bases are shared with TRBD1. The trim removed 4 bases at V and 4 bases at J, leaving 7 bases unmatched. The germline gives CDR1 SGDLS, CDR2 YYNGEE. This CDR3 spans 14 amino acids. The CDR3 DNA reads TGTGCCAGCAGCAAACAGACAGGGCGCACTGAAGCTTTCTTT. Encoded protein: CASSKQTGRTEAFF. The whole variable domain, filled in from reference TRBV9 and TRBJ1-1, reads DSGVTQTPKHLITATGQRVTLRCSPRSGDLSVYWYQQSLDQGLQFLIQYYNGEERAKGNILERFSAQQFPDLHSELNLSSLELGDSALYFCASSKQTGRTEAFFGQGTRLTVV.

This rearrangement joins TRBV15 to TRBJ2-7; 11 nucleotides line up with TRBD1. Germline-derived CDR1 and CDR2 are LNHNV and YYDKDF (reference sequence). J lost 5 bases, V lost 5 bases, and 8 bases had no gene match. CDR3 length equals 15 residues. The CDR3 DNA is TGTGCCACCAGCTTAGGACAGGGGGCTATCGACGAGCAGTACTTC. Protein product: CATSLGQGAIDEQYF. The whole variable domain, filled in from reference TRBV15 and TRBJ2-7, reads DAMVIQNPRYQVTQFGKPVTLSCSQTLNHNVMYWYQQKSSQAPKLLFHYYDKDFNNEADTPDNFQSRRPNTSFCFLDIRSPGLGDTAMYLCATSLGQGAIDEQYFGPGTRLTVT.